A selection of T cell receptor beta chains follows, all from one sample in a study of circulating CD8 cells and anti-PD-1 response in melanoma. TCRdb reprocessed the reads with MiXCR, giving one entry per CDR3 protein. This sample carries about 660 distinct CDR3 sequences, 7% of them seen once, and the ten largest clones take 20% to 25%. Here the sequenced sample was CD8+ T cells from PBMCs, taken at baseline or after one month of anti-PD-1 therapy (not recorded which). These receptors all come from a human donor with melanoma. The CDR3 runs from the conserved cysteine through the conserved F or W. Each record gives: D gene, J gene, V gene, clone size, CDR3 protein, CDR3 DNA. The D gene is left open where the match is weak. Size is stated for part of the rows, as once, few or many counts, or as a class when the clone is expanded.

.	TRBJ2-7	TRBV28	medium-sized	CASSSHNEQYF	TGTGCCAGCAGTTCACACAACGAGCAGTACTTC
TRBD1	TRBJ2-7	TRBV10-3	medium-sized	CAICCPWTGRGYEQYF	TGTGCCATCTGTTGTCCGTGGACAGGGAGAGGCTACGAGCAGTACTTC
.	TRBJ2-7	TRBV3-1	large	CATSDGSYEQYF	TGTGCCACCTCGGACGGCTCCTACGAGCAGTACTTC
TRBD1	TRBJ2-3	TRBV4-1	large	CASSQFQGATDTQYF	TGCGCCAGCAGCCAATTCCAGGGGGCGACAGATACGCAGTATTTT
TRBD1	TRBJ1-2	TRBV28	large	CASSFGTGGPYGYTF	TGTGCCAGCAGTTTTGGGACAGGGGGTCCTTATGGCTACACCTTC
TRBD1	TRBJ1-4	TRBV4-1	large	CASSQTGATNEKLFF	TGCGCCAGCAGCCAAACAGGGGCAACTAATGAAAAACTGTTTTTT
.	TRBJ2-7	TRBV2	few	CASSELGGRGYEQYF	TGTGCCAGCAGTGAATTGGGAGGCAGGGGCTACGAGCAGTACTTC
TRBD1	TRBJ1-1	TRBV6-6	large	CASSYSFRGEAFF	TGTGCCAGCAGTTACTCTTTCAGGGGGGAAGCTTTCTTT
.	TRBJ2-3	TRBV4-1	large	CASSQGGDTDTQYF	TGCGCCAGCAGCCAAGGTGGGGACACAGATACGCAGTATTTT
TRBD2	TRBJ2-1	TRBV5-6	large	CASSDRLAINEQFF	TGTGCCAGCAGCGATAGACTAGCGATAAATGAGCAGTTCTTC
.	TRBJ1-6	TRBV28	large	CARTPGQPNSPLHF	TGTGCCAGGACGCCGGGACAACCCAATTCACCCCTCCACTTT
.	TRBJ1-1	TRBV30	medium-sized	CAWSVGVEAFF	TGTGCCTGGAGTGTAGGGGTCGAAGCTTTCTTT
TRBD1	TRBJ1-1	TRBV20-1	large	CSARDSGSHTEAFF	TGCAGTGCGCGGGACAGTGGGAGTCACACTGAAGCTTTCTTT
TRBD2	TRBJ2-7	TRBV7-9	medium-sized	CASSLISGAPPEQYF	TGTGCCAGCAGCTTAATTAGCGGGGCTCCTCCCGAGCAGTACTTC
.	TRBJ1-5	TRBV19	medium-sized	CASTPGTLLRENQPQHF	TGTGCCAGTACCCCCGGGACACTTCTTCGTGAAAATCAGCCCCAGCATTTT
.	TRBJ1-5	TRBV20-1	large	CSARTSSEVQPQHF	TGCAGTGCTAGGACCTCTTCAGAAGTTCAGCCCCAGCATTTT
.	TRBJ1-5	TRBV20-1	large	CSARGAGLVSQPQHF	TGCAGTGCTAGAGGCGCAGGGTTAGTGAGTCAGCCCCAGCATTTT
TRBD1	TRBJ1-6	TRBV27	large	CASSLASGTVSSPLHF	TGTGCCAGCAGTTTAGCATCTGGGACAGTCAGTTCACCCCTCCACTTT
TRBD1	TRBJ2-7	TRBV19	hyperexpanded	CASTPTGGIYEQYF	TGTGCCAGTACTCCGACAGGGGGAATATACGAGCAGTACTTC
.	TRBJ2-2	TRBV27	large	CASSPLMGWSAGELFF	TGTGCCAGCAGTCCTCTGATGGGGTGGAGCGCCGGGGAGCTGTTTTTT
.	TRBJ2-7	TRBV6-1	large	CASTLNPEGTGEQYF	TGTGCCAGCACCCTGAACCCGGAGGGAACGGGCGAGCAGTACTTC
.	TRBJ2-7	TRBV20-1	medium-sized	CSAKSLRDYEQYF	TGCAGTGCTAAATCTCTAAGGGACTACGAGCAGTACTTC
TRBD1	TRBJ2-1	TRBV6-2/TRBV6-3	medium-sized	CATRQGEDYNEQFF	TGTGCCACCCGACAGGGGGAGGATTACAATGAGCAGTTCTTC
.	TRBJ1-5	TRBV7-3	large	CASSSNGRGYNQPQHF	TGTGCCAGCAGCTCCAACGGGCGGGGTTACAATCAGCCCCAGCATTTT
.	TRBJ2-7	TRBV19	large	CASSGRSGDEQYF	TGTGCCAGTAGTGGACGGTCTGGGGACGAGCAGTACTTC
.	TRBJ2-3	TRBV20-1	.	CSAGGGADTQYF	TGCAGTGCCGGAGGGGGAGCAGATACGCAGTATTTT
.	TRBJ2-7	TRBV5-1	medium-sized	CASSLVAREIVHEQYF	TGCGCCAGCAGCTTGGTTGCCAGGGAAATAGTCCACGAGCAGTACTTC
.	TRBJ1-5	TRBV6-1	.	CASSEAGGFQPQHF	TGTGCCAGCAGTGAAGCGGGAGGGTTTCAGCCCCAGCATTTT
TRBD1	TRBJ2-1	TRBV23-1	large	CASSPTGDPSYNEQFF	TGCGCCAGCAGCCCCACAGGGGACCCTTCCTACAATGAGCAGTTCTTC
.	TRBJ2-7	TRBV3-1	medium-sized	CASSPGTVFSYEQYF	TGTGCCAGCAGCCCCGGGACCGTATTCTCCTACGAGCAGTACTTC
.	TRBJ1-5	TRBV19	medium-sized	CASSIGVSTNQPQHF	TGTGCCAGTAGTATCGGAGTCAGTACCAATCAGCCCCAGCATTTT
TRBD2	TRBJ2-7	TRBV7-6	medium-sized	CASSFESGGSYEQYF	TGTGCCAGCAGCTTCGAAAGCGGGGGCTCCTACGAGCAGTACTTC
TRBD2	TRBJ2-1	TRBV6-1	few	CASGLSGGSYNEQFF	TGTGCCAGCGGTTTATCGGGGGGGTCCTACAATGAGCAGTTCTTT
.	TRBJ1-5	TRBV23-1	medium-sized	CASSQSKEGVARTQPQHF	TGCGCCAGCAGTCAATCGAAGGAGGGGGTTGCTCGAACTCAGCCCCAGCATTTT
.	TRBJ2-2	TRBV28	large	CASSFLGKDTGELFF	TGTGCCAGCAGTTTTTTGGGGAAGGACACCGGGGAGCTGTTTTTT
.	TRBJ2-2	TRBV27	large	CASRHGNGELFF	TGTGCCAGCAGACATGGTAACGGGGAGCTGTTTTTT
TRBD1	TRBJ1-3	TRBV25-1	large	CASSRDSPGNTIYF	TGTGCCAGCAGCCGGGACAGCCCTGGAAACACCATATATTTT
.	TRBJ2-6	TRBV19	large	CASSIFQGSGANVLTF	TGTGCCAGTAGTATATTCCAGGGGTCCGGGGCCAACGTCCTGACTTTC
.	TRBJ2-1	TRBV19	medium-sized	CASSLGIYNEQFF	TGTGCCAGTAGTCTCGGGATCTACAATGAGCAGTTCTTC
.	TRBJ2-3	TRBV2	medium-sized	CASSEYSGPLYTDTQYF	TGTGCCAGCAGTGAATATTCAGGGCCCCTATATACAGATACGCAGTATTTT